The 30 T cell receptor beta chains in this list originate from one sample, sequenced in a study of blood T cell repertoires in COVID-19. TCRdb keeps only in-frame clones here, not all; method: immunoSEQ multiplex PCR. The sample carries roughly 190,000 clones, roughly four fifths recorded once. Specimen: peripheral blood. Source of these receptors: a woman between 70 and 85 years old with active or convalescent COVID-19.

The chain combines TRBV11-2 with TRBJ2-3; D possibly corresponds to TRBD1 (6 bases). V lost 5 bases, J lost 2 bases, and 20 bases lay in between. Germline lookup yields CDR1 SGHAT and CDR2 FQNNGV. This CDR3 region has 17 residues. For the CDR3, the DNA is TGTGCCAGCAGCACCCAGGCAGGGGCCCCCTCCACAGATACGCAGTATTTT. Translation gives CASSTQAGAPSTDTQYF.

CDR3 loop: CASSLSGQGFLELQPQHF. The CDR3 coding sequence is TGTGCCAGCAGCTTGTCGGGACAGGGGTTTTTGGAACTTCAGCCCCAGCATTTT. The chain carries TRBV5-6 and TRBJ1-5; 10 bases fit TRBD1. The CDR3 is 18 amino acids. Germline CDR1 reads SGHDT; CDR2 reads YYEEEE. Germline trimming cut 1 base from V and 6 bases from J; bases unmatched to any gene: 13.

V is TRBV2 and J is TRBJ1-5, with D hard to call. V gave up 3 bases and J gave up 2 bases, with 8 bases separating them. The CDR3 loop spans 14 amino acids. Germline CDR1 reads SNHLY; CDR2 reads FYNNEI. The CDR3 nucleotides are TGTGCCAGCAGTGATTTTATAGGCAATCAGCCCCAGCATTTT. This sequence encodes CASSDFIGNQPQHF.

The V and J genes are TRBV19 and TRBJ1-4; TRBD1 matches at 8 bases. Looked up from germline, CDR1 is LNHDA and CDR2 is SQIVND (reference sequence). V was clipped by 9 bases and J by 8 bases; unmatched bases: 8. The CDR3 runs 13 residues. The CDR3 region has the DNA TGTGCCAGAGACAGGGGACTCAGGGAAAAACTGTTTTTT. Encoded protein: CARDRGLREKLFF.

The chain is built from TRBV2 and TRBJ2-1, with 9 bases identical to TRBD2. Germline-derived CDR1 and CDR2 are SNHLY and FYNNEI. The CDR3 extends over 16 amino acids. J gave up 3 bases and V 2 bases, and 5 bases lay outside the gene matches. The CDR3 DNA follows: TGTGCCAGCAGTGAATCTCTAGCGGGGTTCTACAATGAGCAGTTCTTC. Translated: CASSESLAGFYNEQFF.

The genes are TRBV19 and TRBJ2-1, with D tentatively TRBD1 (8 bases). The V gene's germline CDR1 is LNHDA and CDR2 SQIVND (reference sequence). Trimming left V 4 bases short and J 3 bases short, with 19 bases between. The CDR3 spans 17 residues. The CDR3 loop reads CASSNGPGGGSYNEQFF. CDR3 coding DNA: TGTGCCAGTAGTAATGGCCCAGGGGGCGGGAGCTACAATGAGCAGTTCTTC.

The chain employs TRBV7-9 and TRBJ2-5; D may be TRBD1 (5 bases). The CDR3 extends over 17 amino acids. V was cut by 4 bases and J by 3 bases, with 21 bases left in between. Germline CDR1 SEHNR, CDR2 FQNEAQ (reference sequence). The CDR3 region has the DNA TGTGCCAGCAGCTCAACCGGAGAAGGGGCGCGAGAAGAGACCCAGTACTTC. Residues: CASSSTGEGAREETQYF.

This sequence joins TRBV19 and TRBJ2-1, with D tentatively TRBD2 (6 bases). CDR3 length: 16 residues. CDR1 is LNHDA, CDR2 SQIVND, per germline (reference sequence). V was trimmed by 4 bases and J by 0 bases, leaving 13 bases between them. The CDR3 protein is CASSTGTSSSYNEQFF. The CDR3 DNA reads TGTGCCAGTAGTACTGGGACTTCCAGCTCCTACAATGAGCAGTTCTTC.

The rearrangement joins TRBV4-2 to TRBJ2-3; D is possibly TRBD2 (6 bases). The CDR3 covers 16 residues. Trimming removed 5 bases from V and 2 bases from J, with 17 bases in between. Germline CDR1 is LGHNA and CDR2 is YNFKEQ. The CDR3 is CASSSHPWTTTDTQYF. The CDR3 DNA sequence: TGTGCCAGCAGCTCGCACCCTTGGACTACCACAGATACGCAGTATTTT.

The table lists this clone with a few counts. The J gene is TRBJ1-5, the V gene TRBV5-1; 9 bases line up with TRBD1. From germline, CDR1 is SGHRS and CDR2 YFSETQ. Trimming cost V 0 bases and J 7 bases; bases outside gene matches: 8. The CDR3 is 16 amino acids. The CDR3 coding sequence is TGCGCCAGCAGCTTGGTACACAGGGGGCCGGGGCAGCCCCAGCATTTT. Translating gives CASSLVHRGPGQPQHF.

The chain is built from TRBV2 and TRBJ1-5; D gene uncertain. CDR1 and CDR2 from the germline V gene are SNHLY and FYNNEI. The CDR3 has 14 amino acids. The ends were cut back, 0 bases at V and 6 bases at J, with 9 bases in the middle. The DNA of the CDR3 is TGTGCCAGCAGTGAAGCTGGCAGGCTTCAGCCCCAGCATTTT. This gives the protein CASSEAGRLQPQHF. Full variable domain (rest looked up from reference TRBV2 and TRBJ1-5): EPEVTQTPSHQVTQMGQEVILRCVPISNHLYFYWYRQILGQKVEFLVSFYNNEISEKSEIFDDQFSVERPDGSNFTLKIRSTKLEDSAMYFCASSEAGRLQPQHFGDGTRLSIL.

This chain connects TRBV6-4 to TRBJ2-2, with 10 bases identical to TRBD2. Trimming cost V 5 bases and J 4 bases; bases outside gene matches: 7. Germline values: CDR1 MRHNA, CDR2 SNTAGT. The CDR3 has 16 residues. The CDR3 sequence is CASSNLAGAATGELFF. The CDR3 DNA reads TGTGCCAGCAGTAACCTAGCGGGAGCTGCCACCGGGGAGCTGTTTTTT.

The chain joins TRBV10-2 to TRBJ2-3; 10 positions agree with TRBD2. Germline CDR1 WSHSY, CDR2 SAAADI. V lost 2 bases to trimming and J lost 6 bases; unmatched junction nucleotides: 8. The CDR3 sequence is 16 residues long. CDR3 loop: CASSELAGVRADTQYF. CDR3 nucleotides: TGCGCCAGCAGTGAGCTAGCGGGAGTTCGGGCGGATACGCAGTATTTT.

V is TRBV4-1 and J is TRBJ2-5; 8 bases are a match to TRBD1. Trimming at V came to 0 bases and at J to 3 bases, leaving 6 bases not matched to a gene. Germline V gene sequence: CDR1 MGHRA, CDR2 YSYEKL. The CDR3 covers 16 residues. In DNA form, the CDR3 reads TGCGCCAGCAGCCAAGACCGGACAGGGTCTAAAGAGACCCAGTACTTC. Translation gives CASSQDRTGSKETQYF.

This rearrangement joins TRBV6-5 to TRBJ2-3; tentatively, D is TRBD2 (6 bases). V lost 11 bases, J lost 5 bases, and 20 bases lay in between. Germline V gene lookup returns CDR1 MNHEY and CDR2 SVGAGI. CDR3 size: 14 residues. The CDR3 loop reads CAARLPGLVDTQYF. In DNA, the CDR3 is TGTGCCGCCCGCCTACCGGGACTCGTAGATACGCAGTATTTT.

This clone was recorded once. V and J are TRBV19 and TRBJ1-2, with 7 bases identical to TRBD1. Per the germline V gene, CDR1 is LNHDA and CDR2 is SQIVND (reference sequence). Trimming removed 6 bases from V and 8 bases from J; junction bases left unmatched: 3. The CDR3 totals 11 residues. In DNA, the CDR3 is TGTGCCAGTAGCCGACAGGGCGGCTACACCTTC. Encoded protein: CASSRQGGYTF.

The chain joins TRBV7-9 to TRBJ2-1; 7 bases are a match to TRBD1. The CDR3 runs to 13 residues. Trimming removed 6 bases from V and 8 bases from J; junction bases left unmatched: 7. CDR1 SEHNR and CDR2 FQNEAQ come from the germline V gene (reference sequence). This chain's CDR3 is CASSFTGADEQFF. The CDR3, as DNA: TGTGCCAGCAGTTTTACAGGGGCCGATGAGCAGTTCTTC.

The chain recombines TRBV19 with TRBJ2-5; D is perhaps TRBD2 (5 bases). Germline loops: CDR1 LNHDA, CDR2 SQIVND (reference sequence). The CDR3 is 16 amino acids. V was pared by 5 bases and J by 5 bases, with 21 bases between. CDR3 DNA sequence: TGTGCCAGTAGTTCCCGATCTAAGGGTTGGAGGGAGACCCAGTACTTC. This gives the protein CASSSRSKGWRETQYF.

The genes are TRBV19 and TRBJ2-1; 13 bases are a match to TRBD2. There are 15 residues in the CDR3. Looked up from germline, CDR1 is LNHDA and CDR2 is SQIVND (reference sequence). V was pared by 5 bases and J by 9 bases, with 7 bases of the junction left unmatched. The CDR3 loop reads CASSVLAGGRGEQFF. CDR3 coding DNA: TGTGCCAGTAGTGTACTAGCGGGGGGGAGAGGTGAGCAGTTCTTC.

The J gene is TRBJ2-1, the V gene TRBV11-2, with TRBD1 as a possible D gene (6 bases). This CDR3 is built from 15 residues. The germline CDR1 and CDR2 sequences are SGHAT and FQNNGV. Trimming pared 5 bases from V and 8 bases from J, leaving 19 bases between. The CDR3 reads CASSLRGSPTDEQFF. CDR3 DNA sequence: TGTGCCAGCAGCCTCAGGGGTTCCCCTACGGATGAGCAGTTCTTC. Complete variable domain (other parts from reference TRBV11-2 and TRBJ2-1): EAGVAQSPRYKIIEKRQSVAFWCNPISGHATLYWYQQILGQGPKLLIQFQNNGVVDDSQLPKDRFSAERLKGVDSTLKIQPAKLEDSAVYLCASSLRGSPTDEQFFGPGTRLTVL.

The genes are TRBV5-4 and TRBJ2-5; tentative D call: TRBD2 (6 bases). The CDR3 has 16 residues. The V gene's germline CDR1 is SGHNT and CDR2 YYREEE (reference sequence). Trimming took off 4 bases at V and 5 bases at J, with 21 bases between the two ends. The CDR3, as DNA: TGTGCCAGCAGCCTCATAGGCGGGACTTTGGCGGAGACCCAGTACTTC. Translation gives CASSLIGGTLAETQYF.

The genes are TRBV7-2 and TRBJ2-7; no definite D call. Trimming pared 1 base from V and 0 bases from J, leaving 7 bases between. This CDR3 is built from 14 residues. CDR1 and CDR2 (germline): SGHTA, FQGNSA. This CDR3 is CASSLEASSYEQYF. CDR3 nucleotides: TGTGCCAGCAGCTTAGAGGCTAGCTCCTACGAGCAGTACTTC.

The chain couples TRBV6-5 to TRBJ2-7, with D tentatively TRBD2 (6 bases). The CDR3 is made up of 14 amino acids. From germline, CDR1 is MNHEY and CDR2 SVGAGI. V was clipped by 5 bases and J by 1 base, with 12 bases between them. The CDR3 protein is CASSPLGLSYEQYF. The CDR3 DNA reads TGTGCCAGCAGTCCTCTGGGACTTTCCTACGAGCAGTACTTC.

The rearrangement joins TRBV5-4 to TRBJ1-4, with 9 nucleotides matching TRBD1. Trimming at V came to 0 bases and at J to 10 bases, leaving 1 base not matched to a gene. Germline CDR1 and CDR2: SGHNT and YYREEE (reference sequence). The CDR3 is 13 amino acids. The CDR3 nucleotides read TGTGCCAGCAGCTTGGGGACAGGGGCAAAACTGTTTTTT. This gives the protein CASSLGTGAKLFF.

J is TRBJ2-1 and V is TRBV11-2; no clear D. The CDR3 covers 13 residues. Per germline, CDR1 SGHAT and CDR2 FQNNGV. The V gene lost 3 bases and the J gene lost 6 bases, with 9 bases spanning the gap. As DNA, the CDR3 is TGTGCCAGCAGCTTCCTAATTCGCAATGAGCAGTTCTTC. Amino acids: CASSFLIRNEQFF.

This clone has just a few counts. The V and J genes are TRBV27 and TRBJ2-1, with 15 bases matching TRBD2. The trim removed 5 bases at V and 2 bases at J, leaving 13 bases unmatched. From germline, CDR1 is MNHEY and CDR2 SMNVEV (reference sequence). This CDR3 is 20 amino acids long. The CDR3 protein is CASSPSPGTSGRRTYNEQFF. The CDR3 bases are TGTGCCAGCAGTCCAAGCCCGGGGACTAGCGGGAGGCGCACCTACAATGAGCAGTTCTTC.

This clone was observed a single time. The rearrangement links TRBV19 to TRBJ1-1; D uncertain. With 6 bases removed from V and 5 bases from J, the gap between germline ends came to 16 bases. The CDR3 covers 14 residues. CDR1 is LNHDA and CDR2 is SQIVND in the germline V gene (reference sequence). In DNA, the CDR3 is TGTGCCAGTAGCACCCCGTCGCGTCTGACTGAAGCTTTCTTT. This gives the protein CASSTPSRLTEAFF.

This chain uses TRBV3-1 (or the pseudogene TRBV3-2) with TRBJ2-7; 7 positions match TRBD1. The germline V gene has CDR1 LGHDT and CDR2 YNNKEL (reference sequence). The ends lost 4 bases at V and 2 bases at J; junction bases unmatched: 5. The CDR3 length is 14 residues. CDR3 nucleotides: TGTGCCAGCAGCCCTCTCGGACAGGCCTACGAGCAGTACTTC. Protein: CASSPLGQAYEQYF.

V gene TRBV7-3 combines with J gene TRBJ2-2, with TRBD2 identical over 7 bases. The germline V gene encodes CDR1 SGHTA and CDR2 FQGTGA. V gave up 4 bases and J gave up 5 bases; unmatched junction bases: 7. The CDR3 consists of 15 residues. The CDR3 nucleotides are TGTGCCAGCAGCTCCATAGCGGGCTGGACCGGGGAGCTGTTTTTT. This sequence encodes CASSSIAGWTGELFF.

The rearrangement joins TRBV5-1 to TRBJ2-7; D might be TRBD2 (6 bases). The ends were cut back, 4 bases at V and 5 bases at J, with 16 bases in the middle. Germline V lookup: CDR1 SGHRS, CDR2 YFSETQ. The CDR3 consists of 14 residues. The CDR3 loop is CASSLYGGGDEQYF. CDR3 nucleotides: TGCGCCAGCAGCCTGTACGGGGGAGGCGACGAGCAGTACTTC.